This paragraph covers one TCR beta chain sequence. The data were obtained in a study of cytomegalovirus exposure and HLA in healthy donors. A multiplex PCR was run with 60 Vbeta primers and 13 Jbeta primers. Assay: immunoSEQ multiplex PCR; the TCRdb copy retains only in-frame clones and omits some. The sample records 200,000 or so clones, 85% to 90% being singletons. CDR3 length equals 16 residues. The germline gives CDR1 LNHDA, CDR2 SQIVND (reference sequence). V shed 5 bases and J 4 bases; nucleotides not matched to a gene: 11. This chain joins TRBV19 and TRBJ2-1, with TRBD1 matching over 7 bases. Specimen: PBMCs. The TCR originated in a human donor in good health. The DNA for the CDR3 is TGTGCCAGTAGTCGCCTCCGGACAGGCCTTTACAATGAGCAGTTCTTC. Translating gives CASSRLRTGLYNEQFF.